The clone carrying this T cell receptor beta chain was detected many times. Antigen: not known. At one of its ends the junction is not consistent with the germline gene, which may arise from a read error. The germline V gene encodes CDR1 SEHNR and CDR2 FQNEAQ (reference sequence). This CDR3 region has 12 residues. This sample is drawn from a study of CD8 T cells in ankylosing spondylitis. The study, taken as a whole, reports: Characteristic, it appeared, of ankylosing spondylitis blood was a TCR beta motif of eight highly homologous variants.

In TCRdb, the 5' RACE reads were re-called with MiXCR into one record per CDR3 protein. In the table there are approximately 520,000 distinct CDR3 sequences, about 5.2% of which are singletons. The receptor comes from a male donor with ankylosing spondylitis. The V call is TRBV7-9, the J call TRBJ2-7; maybe TRBD1 (5 bases). Sequencing was done on a sample of blood, either unsorted or a sorted T cell fraction (not recorded which). CDR3 sequence: CASSYAHRSPRF. DNA of the CDR3: TGTGCCAGCAGCTACGCACACAGGTCCCCACGGTTC.